The source of this T cell receptor (beta chain) is a study of graft-versus-host responses after intestinal transplantation. Study details: Each recipient received a multivisceral, liver-intestinal, or isolated intestinal graft. Tacrolimus plus steroids were given to all recipients for about 3 years, preceded by anti-thymocyte globulin induction.

General study results and limits: The presence of high graft-versus-host to host-versus-graft clonal ratios in allografts characterized patients with graft-donor T cell macrochimerism.

Sequenced by immunoSEQ multiplex PCR; TCRdb stores in-frame clones only, minus some. The sample carries roughly 80,000 clones, around 87% recorded once. Regarding this clone: Its antigen is still unknown.

Sequences were derived from unstimulated CD8+ T cells sorted from spleen or lymph node cells, sampled before transplant. This sequence originates from a human donor who was the organ donor for an intestinal transplant.

The CDR3 DNA reads as TGTGCCAGCAGCCACTGGGGGGAGAACTATGGCTACACCTTC. Translating it yields CASSHWGENYGYTF. The V call is TRBV5-4, the J call TRBJ1-2; TRBD1 is a possible D gene (5 bases). In germline, CDR1 is SGHNT, CDR2 YYREEE (reference sequence). V dropped 4 bases and J dropped 2 bases, with 12 bases sitting between them. The CDR3 runs to 14 residues.